The 8 T cell receptor beta chains below all came from one sample that was sequenced in a study of response to subunit inactivated influenza vaccine. TCRdb reprocessed the RT-PCR reads with MiXCR, giving one entry per CDR3 protein. Here the sample spans some 540,000 distinct CDR3 sequences, under 30% being singletons. These same data were also listed under a study on T cells expressing NK-cell markers. According to that study: Synthesis of TCR beta cDNA relied on 5'RACE template switching carrying UMIs.

Sequencing used CD4+ T cells sorted from PBMCs, obtained 11 to 12 days after vaccination. Receptors were obtained from a man over 45 who received an inactivated influenza vaccine.

V is TRBV7-2 and J is TRBJ2-1; 13 positions agree with TRBD2. The CDR3 runs 17 residues. Trimming removed 3 bases from V and 5 bases from J; junction bases left unmatched: 7. The germline V gene encodes CDR1 SGHTA and CDR2 FQGNSA. Here the CDR3 reads CASSFLPGLAGNNEQFF. The CDR3 DNA follows: TGTGCCAGCAGCTTTCTACCGGGACTAGCGGGAAACAATGAGCAGTTCTTC.

This clonotype was counted ten times or more. The V gene is TRBV29-1, the J gene TRBJ1-1; D uncertain. Trimming pared 2 bases from V and 14 bases from J, leaving 18 bases between. CDR3 length equals 12 residues. Germline-derived CDR1 and CDR2 are SQVTM and ANQGSEA. The CDR3 DNA is TGCAGCGTTGAAAGGTCCAGACAAGACGGCTTCTTT. It encodes CSVERSRQDGFF.

V gene TRBV7-8 combines with J gene TRBJ2-7; D unclear. V was shortened by 6 bases and J by 2 bases, with 17 bases between the two germline ends. The germline V gene has CDR1 SGHVS and CDR2 FQNEAQ. This CDR3 region has 15 residues. CDR3 sequence reads: CASSRGLDGAYEQYF. The CDR3 DNA sequence: TGTGCCAGCAGTCGCGGTCTGGACGGAGCCTACGAGCAGTACTTC. Full variable domain (missing parts from reference TRBV7-8 and TRBJ2-7): GAGVSQSPRYKVAKRGQDVALRCDPISGHVSLFWYQQALGQGPEFLTYFQNEAQLDKSGLPSDRFFAERPEGSVSTLKIQRTQQEDSAVYLCASSRGLDGAYEQYFGPGTRLTVT.

V and J are TRBV7-2 and TRBJ1-1; D gene uncertain. Between the trimmed V and J ends, which lost 0 bases and 4 bases, there was a span of 12 bases. This CDR3 has 15 amino acids. Germline values: CDR1 SGHTA, CDR2 FQGNSA. The CDR3 sequence is CASSLAPGGGTEAFF. In DNA form, the CDR3 reads TGTGCCAGCAGCTTAGCCCCGGGCGGAGGCACTGAAGCTTTCTTT.

This clonotype was detected only a few times. The gene calls are TRBV12-3 or TRBV12-4 and TRBJ2-3, with D unresolved. The CDR3 sequence is 13 residues long. V was shortened by 9 bases and J by 5 bases, with 15 bases between the two germline ends. The CDR3 here is CASSRVGIDTQYF. The CDR3 DNA is TGTGCCAGTTCCCGGGTGGGGATAGATACGCAGTATTTT.

This clonotype has a handful of counts. V is TRBV5-1 and J is TRBJ2-6, with 14 nucleotides matching TRBD2. Germline V gives CDR1 SGHRS, CDR2 YFSETQ. The CDR3 runs 22 residues. V trimming: 4 bases; J trimming: 2 bases; junction bases outside the gene matches: 17. In nucleotides, the CDR3 is TGCGCCAGCAGCCATCGTCCGGGACTAGCGGGAGTATCGTCGGCTGGGGCCAACGTCCTGACTTTC. This codes for CASSHRPGLAGVSSAGANVLTF.

The genes are TRBV27 and TRBJ1-2; TRBD1 matches at 8 bases. From germline, CDR1 is MNHEY and CDR2 SMNVEV (reference sequence). V trimming: 7 bases; J trimming: 7 bases; junction bases outside the gene matches: 8. This CDR3 is 13 amino acids long. CDR3 sequence reads: CASTDGQGGGYTF. CDR3 coding DNA: TGTGCCAGCACCGACGGACAGGGCGGTGGCTACACCTTC.

This clonotype was observed a handful of times. The chain is built from TRBV4-2 and TRBJ1-5, with no clear D. The length of the CDR3 is 13 residues. Trimming removed 4 bases from V and 7 bases from J, with 11 bases in between. The germline V gene has CDR1 LGHNA and CDR2 YNFKEQ. The CDR3 sequence is CASSPAREQPQHF. The CDR3 nucleotides are TGTGCCAGCAGCCCGGCTAGGGAGCAGCCCCAGCATTTT.